Here is one T cell receptor beta chain with its context. Its target is not known. These data are taken from a study of CD8 T cells in ankylosing spondylitis. Study results and limitations: Those disease-linked clones were CD8+; they were also relatively rare in peripheral blood. Some of these motif variants have turned up before, in reports on reactive arthritis synovial fluid and blood.

The CDR3 contains 16 residues. Looked up from germline, CDR1 is SGHRS and CDR2 is YFSETQ. Trimming removed 4 bases from V and 0 bases from J, with 14 bases in between. TCRdb reprocessed the 5' RACE reads via MiXCR and lists one record per CDR3 protein. This table holds about 270,000 distinct CDR3 sequences, roughly 32% found once. Source material: blood, either unsorted or a sorted T cell fraction (not recorded which). The clonotype was recovered from a male donor with ankylosing spondylitis or in good health (not recorded which). The rearrangement links TRBV5-1 to TRBJ2-1; D possibly corresponds to TRBD1 (6 bases). CDR3 loop: CASSIRQESSYNEQFF. The CDR3 DNA reads TGCGCCAGCAGCATAAGACAGGAAAGCTCCTACAATGAGCAGTTCTTC.